This TCR beta chain was recovered during a study of CD8+ T cells in alopecia areata. Study context: For treated patients, severity scores reflected the percentage of scalp area affected.

Treatment given: oral pan-JAK inhibitor, 5-10 mg twice daily. This CDR3 is built from 9 residues. Trimming shortened V by 7 bases and J by 7 bases, and 8 bases separated the two germline ends. Germline CDR1 SQVTM, CDR2 ANQGSEA. General study points: Any link of baseline CD8+ expansion to response, resting on one nonresponder, remains uncertain. Scalp samples also yield sequences of resident alphabeta T cells from normal skin. Expanded CD8+ clones among the top 100, as well as scalp clonality, were significantly decreased by tofacitinib.

There are a few counts of this clone. Its antigen is undetermined. cDNA serving as the sequencing template came from extracted, reverse transcribed RNA. Profiled with immunoSEQ multiplex PCR; TCRdb holds only in-frame clones, not every one. The table records some 190,000 clones, more than 55% of them present only once. The sequencing used CD4+ T cells sorted from blood, collected between weeks 44 and 45, from a patient treated with tofacitinib. The sequence derives from a human donor with alopecia areata. This chain links TRBV29-1 with TRBJ2-7; D remains unclear. CDR3 protein: CSAKFEQYF. CDR3 DNA: TGCAGCGCTAAATTTGAGCAGTACTTC.